One and the same sample provided the 8 T cell receptor beta chains below, sequenced in a study of control samples from healthy donors and cancer patients. TCRdb's copy holds only in-frame clones and misses some; the assay was immunoSEQ multiplex PCR. The sample has 100,000 to 150,000 clones; about 91% are singletons. The sequenced sample consisted of blood. These TCRs come from a man aged 18 to 30 in good health.

The V and J genes are TRBV5-1 and TRBJ1-2; 8 nucleotides agree with TRBD1. The V gene end was trimmed by 2 bases and the J gene end by 4 bases; junction bases not matched to a gene: 7. CDR1 and CDR2 (germline): SGHRS, YFSETQ. The CDR3 has 15 residues. CDR3 region: CASSFWTGWTYGYTF. CDR3 sequence (DNA): TGCGCCAGCAGCTTCTGGACAGGGTGGACCTATGGCTACACCTTC. Using reference TRBV5-1 and TRBJ1-2 for the parts outside the CDR3, the full variable domain is KAGVTQTPRYLIKTRGQQVTLSCSPISGHRSVSWYQQTPGQGLQFLFEYFSETQRNKGNFPGRFSGRQFSNSRSEMNVSTLELGDSALYLCASSFWTGWTYGYTFGSGTRLTVV.

CDR3 region: CASSLESGGVYEQYF. CDR3 DNA: TGTGCCAGCAGCTTAGAATCGGGGGGTGTGTACGAGCAGTACTTC. The chain joins TRBV7-9 to TRBJ2-7; 7 nucleotides agree with TRBD2. The CDR3 is 15 residues long. V shed 1 base, J shed 4 bases, and the junction held 7 bases outside the gene matches. Germline-derived CDR1 and CDR2 are SEHNR and FQNEAQ (reference sequence). The entire variable domain, with the rest obtained from reference TRBV7-9 and TRBJ2-7, is as follows: DTGVSQNPRHKITKRGQNVTFRCDPISEHNRLYWYRQTLGQGPEFLTYFQNEAQLEKSRLLSDRFSAERPKGSFSTLEIQRTEQGDSAMYLCASSLESGGVYEQYFGPGTRLTVT.

The chain combines TRBV19 with TRBJ2-5; 9 bases map to TRBD1. Germline lookup yields CDR1 LNHDA and CDR2 SQIVND (reference sequence). V lost 0 bases to trimming and J lost 7 bases; unmatched junction nucleotides: 6. The CDR3 has 15 residues. The DNA for the CDR3 is TGTGCCAGTAGTATAGATCCGGGACAGGGTGGGACCCAGTACTTC. Protein product: CASSIDPGQGGTQYF.

The chain uses TRBV10-3 and TRBJ2-7; 7 bases line up with TRBD2. Per germline, CDR1 ENHRY and CDR2 SYGVKD. J lost 2 bases, V lost 4 bases, and 5 bases had no gene match. The CDR3 totals 14 residues. The DNA of the CDR3 is TGTGCCATCAGTGGTACCGGGACTACCTACGAGCAGTACTTC. Amino acid sequence: CAISGTGTTYEQYF.

The rearrangement uses TRBV6-6 and TRBJ1-5; possible D gene TRBD1, 6 bases. Trimming removed 2 bases from V and 11 bases from J, with 16 bases in between. The CDR3 loop spans 14 amino acids. Germline assignment: CDR1 MNHNY and CDR2 SVGAGI (reference sequence). CDR3 sequence (DNA): TGTGCCAGCAGTTACGCGGACAGACCGGGTTCCCAGCATTTT. Its protein is CASSYADRPGSQHF.

This clone was detected once. The chain carries TRBV19 and TRBJ1-1; D unclear. With 1 base removed from V and 6 bases from J, the gap between germline ends came to 15 bases. This CDR3 spans 15 amino acids. CDR1 is LNHDA and CDR2 is SQIVND in the germline V gene (reference sequence). The CDR3 sequence: CASSIANQIVPEAFF. CDR3 DNA: TGTGCCAGTAGTATAGCCAACCAAATTGTCCCTGAAGCTTTCTTT.

This chain connects TRBV6-2 or TRBV6-3 to TRBJ2-1; possibly TRBD1 or TRBD2 for D (6 bases each). The length of the CDR3 is 12 residues. The V end lost 2 bases, the J end lost 10 bases, and 9 bases lay between the germline ends. The germline CDR1 and CDR2 sequences are MNHEY and SVGEGT. The CDR3 protein is CASSYRGDEQFF. CDR3 sequence (DNA): TGTGCCAGCAGTTACAGGGGGGACGAGCAGTTCTTC.

The chain combines TRBV7-9 with TRBJ2-3, with a possible D match to TRBD1 (5 bases). The CDR3 runs 15 residues. The V and J ends lost 1 base and 0 bases respectively, with 8 bases between them. Looked up from germline, CDR1 is SEHNR and CDR2 is FQNEAQ (reference sequence). In nucleotides, the CDR3 is TGTGCCAGCAGCTTAGGGGGCAGGAGCACAGATACGCAGTATTTT. Protein product: CASSLGGRSTDTQYF.